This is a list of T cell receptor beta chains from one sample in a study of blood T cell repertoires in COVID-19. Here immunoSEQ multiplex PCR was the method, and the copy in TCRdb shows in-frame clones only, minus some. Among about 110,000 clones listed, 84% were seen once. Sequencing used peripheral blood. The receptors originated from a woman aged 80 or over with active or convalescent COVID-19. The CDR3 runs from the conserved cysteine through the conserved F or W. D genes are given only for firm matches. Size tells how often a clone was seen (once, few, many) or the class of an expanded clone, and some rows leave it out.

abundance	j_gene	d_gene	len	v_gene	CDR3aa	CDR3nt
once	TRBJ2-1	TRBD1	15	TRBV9	CASSVGGTEYNEQFF	TGTGCCAGCAGCGTAGGAGGGACAGAGTACAATGAGCAGTTCTTC
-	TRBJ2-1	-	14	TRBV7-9	CASSLVGQGNEQFF	TGTGCCAGCAGCTTAGTAGGGCAGGGCAATGAGCAGTTCTTC
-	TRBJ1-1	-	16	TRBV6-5	CASSYSTGTTNTEAFF	TGTGCCAGCAGTTACTCGACCGGGACAACAAACACTGAAGCTTTCTTT
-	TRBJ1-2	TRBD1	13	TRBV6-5	CASKQGANYGYTF	TGTGCCAGCAAACAGGGGGCCAACTATGGCTACACCTTC
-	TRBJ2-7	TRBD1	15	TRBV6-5	CASSSADRAAYEQYF	TGTGCCAGCAGCTCCGCCGACAGGGCCGCCTACGAGCAGTACTTC
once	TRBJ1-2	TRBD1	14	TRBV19	CASSLQGTTYGYTF	TGTGCCAGTAGTCTACAGGGGACAACCTATGGCTACACCTTC
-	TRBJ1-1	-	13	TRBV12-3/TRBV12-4	CASRLQGGTEAFF	TGTGCCAGCAGATTACAGGGTGGCACTGAAGCTTTCTTT
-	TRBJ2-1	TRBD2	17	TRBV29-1	CSVEGASGSSSGNEQFF	TGCAGCGTTGAAGGAGCTAGCGGGAGTTCCTCGGGGAATGAGCAGTTCTTC
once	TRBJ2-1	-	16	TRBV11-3	CASSLAGTRGINEQFF	TGTGCCAGCAGCTTAGCCGGGACCCGGGGGATCAATGAGCAGTTCTTC
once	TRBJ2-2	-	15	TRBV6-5	CASSLKSANTGELFF	TGTGCCAGCAGTCTTAAAAGCGCGAACACCGGGGAGCTGTTTTTT
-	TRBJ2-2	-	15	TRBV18	CASSPQNSNTGELFF	TGTGCCAGCTCACCCCAGAACAGTAACACCGGGGAGCTGTTTTTT
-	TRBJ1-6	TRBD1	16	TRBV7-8	CASSYSRGRINSPLHF	TGTGCCAGCAGCTACAGCAGGGGGCGAATTAATTCACCCCTCCACTTT
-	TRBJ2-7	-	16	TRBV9	CASSVGETSETYEQYF	TGTGCCAGCAGCGTAGGAGAGACGTCGGAGACCTACGAGCAGTACTTC
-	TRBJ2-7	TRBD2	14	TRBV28	CASSFSGGRDEQYF	TGTGCCAGCAGTTTTTCGGGTGGGAGGGATGAGCAGTACTTC
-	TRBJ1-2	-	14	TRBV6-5	CASSYSQGNYGYTF	TGTGCCAGCAGTTACTCTCAGGGGAACTATGGCTACACCTTC
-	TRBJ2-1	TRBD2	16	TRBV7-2	CASSPLRGLAGGEQFF	TGTGCCAGCAGCCCATTACGGGGACTAGCGGGAGGCGAGCAGTTCTTC
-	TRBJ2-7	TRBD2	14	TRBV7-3	CASSLSGSPYEQYF	TGTGCCAGCAGCTTAAGCGGGAGCCCCTACGAGCAGTACTTC
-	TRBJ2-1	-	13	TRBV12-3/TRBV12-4	CASSFVSYNEQFF	TGTGCCAGCAGTTTCGTTTCCTACAATGAGCAGTTCTTC
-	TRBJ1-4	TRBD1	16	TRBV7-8	CASSLGNRGSLEKLFF	TGTGCCAGCAGCTTAGGGAACAGGGGGAGTCTTGAAAAACTGTTTTTT
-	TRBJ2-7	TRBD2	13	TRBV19	CASSIKRGYEQYF	TGTGCCAGTAGTATAAAGCGGGGCTACGAGCAGTACTTC
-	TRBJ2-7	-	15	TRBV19	CASSTYRTASYEQYF	TGTGCCAGTAGTACATATCGGACAGCCTCCTACGAGCAGTACTTC
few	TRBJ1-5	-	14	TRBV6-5	CASRRAGGNQPQHF	TGTGCCAGCAGGAGGGCGGGTGGCAATCAGCCCCAGCATTTT
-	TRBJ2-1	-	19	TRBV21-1	CAGRLLGWLAGTPNNEQFF	TGTGCCGGCCGTTTGCTCGGTTGGCTAGCGGGAACACCGAACAATGAGCAGTTCTTC
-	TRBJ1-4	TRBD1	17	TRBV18	CASSPRTGGRSNEKLFF	TGTGCCAGCTCACCTCGGACAGGGGGCCGGTCTAATGAAAAACTGTTTTTT
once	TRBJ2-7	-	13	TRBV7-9	CASSLGGRYEQYF	TGTGCCAGCAGCTTGGGGGGGCGTTACGAGCAGTACTTC
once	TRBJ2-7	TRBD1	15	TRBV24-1	CATSGGTGGSYEQYF	TGTGCCACCAGTGGGGGGACAGGGGGCTCCTACGAGCAGTACTTC
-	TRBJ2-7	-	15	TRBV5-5	CASSPWQGTSYEQYF	TGTGCCAGCAGCCCCTGGCAGGGGACCTCCTACGAGCAGTACTTC
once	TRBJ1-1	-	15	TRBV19	CASFQQGRTQGEAFF	TGTGCCAGTTTCCAACAGGGACGGACTCAGGGTGAAGCTTTCTTT
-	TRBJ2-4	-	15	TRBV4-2	CASSQDLGALRIQYF	TGTGCCAGCAGCCAAGATCTGGGGGCGCTTCGCATTCAGTACTTC
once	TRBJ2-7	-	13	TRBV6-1	CASSDRPGYEQYF	TGTGCCAGCAGTGATCGCCCGGGGTACGAGCAGTACTTC
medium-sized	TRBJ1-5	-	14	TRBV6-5	CASSPGVPNQPQHF	TGTGCCAGCAGCCCCGGGGTTCCGAATCAGCCCCAGCATTTT
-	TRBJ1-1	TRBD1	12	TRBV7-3	CASSQRTGEAFF	TGTGCCAGCAGCCAACGGACAGGAGAAGCTTTCTTT
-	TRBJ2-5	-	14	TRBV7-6	CASSQDRWPGAQYF	TGTGCCAGCAGCCAAGACAGGTGGCCCGGGGCCCAGTACTTC
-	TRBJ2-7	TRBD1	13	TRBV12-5	CASGFGTGSEQYF	TGTGCTAGTGGTTTCGGGACAGGGTCCGAGCAGTACTTC
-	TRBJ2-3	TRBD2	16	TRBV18	CASSPPFGLAGDTQYF	TGTGCCAGCTCACCACCATTTGGACTAGCGGGAGATACGCAGTATTTT
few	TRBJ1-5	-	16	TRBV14	CASSQWTVYSNQPQHF	TGTGCCAGCAGCCAGTGGACAGTTTATAGCAATCAGCCCCAGCATTTT
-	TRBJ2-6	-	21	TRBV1	CTSSQDLLKDRGKAGANVLTF	TGCACCAGCAGCCAAGATCTTTTAAAAGACAGGGGAAAGGCTGGGGCCAACGTCCTGACTTTC
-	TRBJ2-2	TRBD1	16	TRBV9	CASTHRDRANTGELFF	TGTGCCAGCACCCACCGGGACAGGGCGAACACCGGGGAGCTGTTTTTT
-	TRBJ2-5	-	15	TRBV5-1	CASSLVADSQETQYF	TGCGCCAGCAGCTTGGTAGCGGACTCCCAAGAGACCCAGTACTTC
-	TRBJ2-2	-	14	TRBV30	CAWSPGLSTGELFF	TGTGCCTGGAGTCCGGGACTCTCCACCGGGGAGCTGTTTTTT
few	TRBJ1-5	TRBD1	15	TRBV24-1	CATSGGQGRDQPQHF	TGTGCCACCAGTGGGGGACAGGGTCGGGATCAGCCCCAGCATTTT
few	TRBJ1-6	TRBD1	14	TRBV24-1	CATSDPKGQGHLHF	TGTGCCACCAGTGATCCAAAAGGACAGGGCCACCTCCACTTT
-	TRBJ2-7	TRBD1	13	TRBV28	CASMGQGASEQYF	TGTGCCAGCATGGGACAGGGGGCCTCCGAGCAGTACTTC
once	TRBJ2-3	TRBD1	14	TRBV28	CASSNRGRADTQYF	TGTGCCAGCAGTAACAGGGGGCGTGCAGATACGCAGTATTTT
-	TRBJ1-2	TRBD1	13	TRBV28	CASRWTGTYGYTF	TGTGCCAGCAGGTGGACAGGGACCTATGGCTACACCTTC
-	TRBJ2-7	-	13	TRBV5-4	CASSLDPSYEQYF	TGTGCCAGCAGCTTGGATCCCAGCTACGAGCAGTACTTC
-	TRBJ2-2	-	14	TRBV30	CAWSFAGVNGELFF	TGTGCCTGGAGTTTCGCAGGGGTTAACGGGGAGCTGTTTTTT
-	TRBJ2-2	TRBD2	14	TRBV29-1	CSAREGLNTGELFF	TGCAGTGCTAGGGAGGGGCTGAACACCGGGGAGCTGTTTTTT
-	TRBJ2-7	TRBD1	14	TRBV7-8	CASSLVRGRGEQYF	TGTGCCAGCAGCTTAGTCAGGGGGCGAGGGGAGCAGTACTTC
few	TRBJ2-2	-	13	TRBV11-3	CASSLDRKGSLFF	TGTGCCAGCAGCTTAGATCGAAAGGGGTCGCTGTTTTTT
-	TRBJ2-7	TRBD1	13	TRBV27	CASRPGGSNEQYF	TGTGCCAGCAGACCAGGGGGAAGTAACGAGCAGTACTTC
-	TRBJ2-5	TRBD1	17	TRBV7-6	CASSSETPTGWQETQYF	TGTGCCAGCAGCTCAGAGACCCCGACAGGGTGGCAAGAGACCCAGTACTTC
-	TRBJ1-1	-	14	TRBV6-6	CASSYGSRVTEAFF	TGTGCCAGCAGTTACGGCTCCAGGGTCACTGAAGCTTTCTTT
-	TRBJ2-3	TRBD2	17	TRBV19	CASSQKALAGNTDTQYF	TGTGCCAGTAGTCAAAAGGCATTAGCGGGGAACACAGATACGCAGTATTTT
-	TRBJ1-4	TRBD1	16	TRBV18	CASSPPRGTGGEKLFF	TGTGCCAGCTCACCACCCCGAGGGACAGGGGGCGAAAAACTGTTTTTT
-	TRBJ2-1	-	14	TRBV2	CASKTGVGYNEQFF	TGTGCCAGCAAGACGGGAGTGGGGTACAATGAGCAGTTCTTC
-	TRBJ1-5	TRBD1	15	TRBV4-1	CASSQGQGAGQPQHF	TGCGCCAGCAGCCAAGGACAGGGGGCAGGTCAGCCCCAGCATTTT
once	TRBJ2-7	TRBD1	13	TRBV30	CAWKKGGKYEQYF	TGTGCCTGGAAAAAAGGGGGCAAGTACGAGCAGTACTTC
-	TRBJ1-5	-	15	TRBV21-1	CASSPLRGNNQPQHF	TGTGCCAGCAGTCCCTTGAGGGGGAACAATCAGCCCCAGCATTTT